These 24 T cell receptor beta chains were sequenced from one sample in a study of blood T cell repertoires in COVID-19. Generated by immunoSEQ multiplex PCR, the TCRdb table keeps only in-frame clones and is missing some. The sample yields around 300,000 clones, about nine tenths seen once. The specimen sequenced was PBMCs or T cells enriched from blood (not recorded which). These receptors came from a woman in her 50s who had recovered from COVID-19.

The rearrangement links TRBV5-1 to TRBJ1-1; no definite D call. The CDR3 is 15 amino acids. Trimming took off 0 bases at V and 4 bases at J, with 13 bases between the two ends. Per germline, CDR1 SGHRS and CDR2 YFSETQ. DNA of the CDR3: TGCGCCAGCAGCTTGGTTGGTTCAGGTCGCACTGAAGCTTTCTTT. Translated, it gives CASSLVGSGRTEAFF.

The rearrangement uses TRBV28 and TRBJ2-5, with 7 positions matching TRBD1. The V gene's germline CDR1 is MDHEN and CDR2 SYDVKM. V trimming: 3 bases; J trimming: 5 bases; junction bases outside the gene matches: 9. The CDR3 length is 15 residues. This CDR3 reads CASSFHRGNWETQYF. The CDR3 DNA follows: TGTGCCAGCAGTTTTCACAGGGGTAATTGGGAGACCCAGTACTTC.

CDR3 protein: CASSSGGSAADTQYF. CDR3 DNA sequence: TGTGCCAGTAGTAGTGGGGGGAGTGCGGCAGATACGCAGTATTTT. The rearrangement links TRBV19 to TRBJ2-3; possibly TRBD2 for D (6 bases). V was pared by 4 bases and J by 4 bases, with 15 bases between. CDR1 and CDR2 from the germline V gene are LNHDA and SQIVND (reference sequence). There are 15 residues in the CDR3.

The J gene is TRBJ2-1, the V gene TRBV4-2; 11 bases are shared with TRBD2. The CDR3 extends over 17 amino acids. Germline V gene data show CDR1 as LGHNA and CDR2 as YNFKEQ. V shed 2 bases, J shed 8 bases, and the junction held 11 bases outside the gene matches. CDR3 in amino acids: CASSQPTSGSFNYEQFF. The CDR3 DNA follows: TGTGCCAGCAGCCAACCTACTAGCGGGAGTTTTAATTATGAGCAGTTCTTC.

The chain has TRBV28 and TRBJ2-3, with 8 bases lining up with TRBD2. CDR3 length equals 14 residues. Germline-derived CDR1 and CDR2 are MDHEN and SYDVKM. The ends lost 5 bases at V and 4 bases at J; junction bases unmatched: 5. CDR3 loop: CASSNIAGSDTQYF. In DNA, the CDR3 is TGTGCCAGCAGTAATATAGCGGGGTCAGATACGCAGTATTTT.

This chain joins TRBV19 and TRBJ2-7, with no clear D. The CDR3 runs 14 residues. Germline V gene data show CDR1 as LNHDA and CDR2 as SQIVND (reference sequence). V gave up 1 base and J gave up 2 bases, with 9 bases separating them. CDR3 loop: CASSIGPQTYEQYF. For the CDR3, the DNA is TGTGCCAGTAGTATAGGGCCGCAAACCTACGAGCAGTACTTC.

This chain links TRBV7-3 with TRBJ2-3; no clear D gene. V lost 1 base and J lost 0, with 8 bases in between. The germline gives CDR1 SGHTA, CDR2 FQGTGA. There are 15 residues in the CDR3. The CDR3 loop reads CASSLIAVSTDTQYF. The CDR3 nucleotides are TGTGCCAGCAGCTTAATTGCGGTTAGCACAGATACGCAGTATTTT.

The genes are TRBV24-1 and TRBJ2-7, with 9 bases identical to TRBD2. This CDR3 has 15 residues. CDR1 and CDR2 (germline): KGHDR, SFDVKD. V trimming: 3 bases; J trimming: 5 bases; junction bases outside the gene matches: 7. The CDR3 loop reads CATSDNGSGSDEQYF. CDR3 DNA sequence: TGTGCCACCAGTGATAATGGTAGCGGGAGCGACGAGCAGTACTTC.

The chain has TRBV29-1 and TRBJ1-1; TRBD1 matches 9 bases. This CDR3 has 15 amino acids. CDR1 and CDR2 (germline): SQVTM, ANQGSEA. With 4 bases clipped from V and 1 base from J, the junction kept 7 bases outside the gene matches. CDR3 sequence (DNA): TGCAGCGTTGTCTCCAGACAGGGGGGGAACACTGAAGCTTTCTTT. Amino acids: CSVVSRQGGNTEAFF.

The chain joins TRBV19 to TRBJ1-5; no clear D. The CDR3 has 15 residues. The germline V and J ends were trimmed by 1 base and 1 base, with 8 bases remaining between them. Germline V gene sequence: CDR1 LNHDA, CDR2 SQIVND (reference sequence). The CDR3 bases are TGTGCCAGTAGTATAGTTCTGTCCAGCAATCAGCCCCAGCATTTT. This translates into CASSIVLSSNQPQHF. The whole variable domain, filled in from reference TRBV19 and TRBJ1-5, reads DGGITQSPKYLFRKEGQNVTLSCEQNLNHDAMYWYRQDPGQGLRLIYYSQIVNDFQKGDIAEGYSVSREKKESFPLTVTSAQKNPTAFYLCASSIVLSSNQPQHFGDGTRLSIL.

The CDR3 DNA follows: TGCGCCAGCAGCAAGTCCGGGACTCAAGAGACCCAGTACTTC. Encoded protein: CASSKSGTQETQYF. The chain joins TRBV4-1 to TRBJ2-5; D may be TRBD2 (6 bases). The CDR3 sequence is 14 residues long. Deletions cut 5 bases from V and 2 bases from J, with 12 bases between. Germline assignment: CDR1 MGHRA and CDR2 YSYEKL.

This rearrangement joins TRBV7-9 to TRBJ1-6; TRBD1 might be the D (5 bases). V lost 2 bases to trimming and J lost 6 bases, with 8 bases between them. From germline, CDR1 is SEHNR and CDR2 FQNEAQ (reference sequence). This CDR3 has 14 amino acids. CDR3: CASSLQGSNSPLHF. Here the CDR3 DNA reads TGTGCCAGCAGCTTACAGGGCTCTAATTCACCCCTCCACTTT. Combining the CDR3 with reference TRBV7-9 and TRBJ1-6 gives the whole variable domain DTGVSQNPRHKITKRGQNVTFRCDPISEHNRLYWYRQTLGQGPEFLTYFQNEAQLEKSRLLSDRFSAERPKGSFSTLEIQRTEQGDSAMYLCASSLQGSNSPLHFGNGTRLTVT.

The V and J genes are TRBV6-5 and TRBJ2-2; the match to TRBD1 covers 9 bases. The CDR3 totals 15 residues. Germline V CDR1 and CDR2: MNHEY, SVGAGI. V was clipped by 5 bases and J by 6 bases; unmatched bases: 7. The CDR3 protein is CASSRTGARPGELFF. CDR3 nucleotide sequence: TGTGCCAGCAGTAGGACAGGGGCCCGACCCGGGGAGCTGTTTTTT.

The DNA of the CDR3 is TGTGCCAGCGCTATAGCGGGGGTTGGCTACGAGCAGTACTTC. This encodes CASAIAGVGYEQYF. The rearrangement links TRBV28 to TRBJ2-7; 9 bases are shared with TRBD2. Germline CDR1 and CDR2: MDHEN and SYDVKM. V gave up 8 bases and J gave up 3 bases; unmatched junction bases: 8. There are 14 residues in the CDR3.

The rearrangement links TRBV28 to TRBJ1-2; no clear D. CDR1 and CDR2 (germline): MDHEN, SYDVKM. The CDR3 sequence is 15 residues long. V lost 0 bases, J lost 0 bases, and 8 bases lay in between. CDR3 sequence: CASSLWAPTNYGYTF. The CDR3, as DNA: TGTGCCAGCAGTTTATGGGCACCCACTAACTATGGCTACACCTTC.

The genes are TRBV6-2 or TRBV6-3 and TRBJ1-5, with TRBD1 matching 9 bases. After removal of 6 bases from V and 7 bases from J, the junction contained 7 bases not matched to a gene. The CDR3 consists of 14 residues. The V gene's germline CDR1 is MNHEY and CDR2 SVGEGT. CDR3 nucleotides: TGTGCCAGCAGCCCTGACAGGGGGTTCCAGCCCCAGCATTTT. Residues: CASSPDRGFQPQHF.

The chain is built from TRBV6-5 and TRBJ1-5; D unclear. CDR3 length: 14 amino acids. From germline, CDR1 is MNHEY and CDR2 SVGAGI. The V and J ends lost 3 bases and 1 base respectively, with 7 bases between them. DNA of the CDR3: TGTGCCAGCAGTTATTCGGGGAGCAATCAGCCCCAGCATTTT. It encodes CASSYSGSNQPQHF.

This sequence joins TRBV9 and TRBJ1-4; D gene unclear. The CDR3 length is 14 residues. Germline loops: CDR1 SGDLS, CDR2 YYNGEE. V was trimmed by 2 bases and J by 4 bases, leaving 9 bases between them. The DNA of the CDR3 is TGTGCCAGCAGCGTCGGCAGAGGTAATGAAAAACTGTTTTTT. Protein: CASSVGRGNEKLFF.

The CDR3: CASSRDSRRFYERESYNEQFF. CDR3 bases: TGTGCCAGCAGTCGGGACAGCCGCCGATTTTACGAGCGGGAGTCCTACAATGAGCAGTTCTTC. This rearrangement joins TRBV27 to TRBJ2-1; possible D gene TRBD2, 8 bases. Trimming shortened V by 5 bases and J by 1 base, and 30 bases separated the two germline ends. The length of the CDR3 is 21 residues. The germline gives CDR1 MNHEY, CDR2 SMNVEV (reference sequence).

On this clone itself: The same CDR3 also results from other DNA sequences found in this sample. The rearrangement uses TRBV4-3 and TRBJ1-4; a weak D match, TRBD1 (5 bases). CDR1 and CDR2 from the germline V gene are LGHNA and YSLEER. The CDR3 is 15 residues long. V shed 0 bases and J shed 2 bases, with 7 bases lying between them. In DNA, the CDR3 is TGCGCCAGCAGCCAAGAAGGGGCGACTAATGAAAAACTGTTTTTT. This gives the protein CASSQEGATNEKLFF.

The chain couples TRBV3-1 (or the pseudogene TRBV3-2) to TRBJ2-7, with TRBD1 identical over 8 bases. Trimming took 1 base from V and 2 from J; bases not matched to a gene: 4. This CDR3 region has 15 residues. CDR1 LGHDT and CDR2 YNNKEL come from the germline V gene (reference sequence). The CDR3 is CASSQGRTGTYEQYF. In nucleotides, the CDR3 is TGTGCCAGCAGCCAAGGCCGGACAGGGACCTACGAGCAGTACTTC.

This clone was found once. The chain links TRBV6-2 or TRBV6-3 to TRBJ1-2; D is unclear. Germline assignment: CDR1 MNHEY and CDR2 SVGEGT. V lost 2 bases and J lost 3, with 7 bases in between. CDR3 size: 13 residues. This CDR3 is CASSYPFYYGYTF. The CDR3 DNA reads TGTGCCAGCAGTTACCCGTTTTACTATGGCTACACCTTC.

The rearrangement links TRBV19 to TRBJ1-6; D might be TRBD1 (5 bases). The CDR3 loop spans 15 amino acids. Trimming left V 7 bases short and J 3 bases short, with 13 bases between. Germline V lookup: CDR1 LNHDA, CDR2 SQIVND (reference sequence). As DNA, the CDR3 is TGTGCCAGTATCCAGTCAGGGCGCTATAATTCACCCCTCCACTTT. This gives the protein CASIQSGRYNSPLHF.

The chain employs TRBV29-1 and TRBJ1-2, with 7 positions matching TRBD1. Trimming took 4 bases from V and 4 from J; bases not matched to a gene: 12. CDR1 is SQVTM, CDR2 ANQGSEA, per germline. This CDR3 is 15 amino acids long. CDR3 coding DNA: TGCAGCGTTGCCCGTCGTGGGACAGTGAGCTATGGCTACACCTTC. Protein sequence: CSVARRGTVSYGYTF. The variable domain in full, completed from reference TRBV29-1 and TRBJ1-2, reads SAVISQKPSRDICQRGTSLTIQCQVDSQVTMMFWYRQQPGQSLTLIATANQGSEATYESGFVIDKFPISRPNLTFSTLTVSNMSPEDSSIYLCSVARRGTVSYGYTFGSGTRLTVV.